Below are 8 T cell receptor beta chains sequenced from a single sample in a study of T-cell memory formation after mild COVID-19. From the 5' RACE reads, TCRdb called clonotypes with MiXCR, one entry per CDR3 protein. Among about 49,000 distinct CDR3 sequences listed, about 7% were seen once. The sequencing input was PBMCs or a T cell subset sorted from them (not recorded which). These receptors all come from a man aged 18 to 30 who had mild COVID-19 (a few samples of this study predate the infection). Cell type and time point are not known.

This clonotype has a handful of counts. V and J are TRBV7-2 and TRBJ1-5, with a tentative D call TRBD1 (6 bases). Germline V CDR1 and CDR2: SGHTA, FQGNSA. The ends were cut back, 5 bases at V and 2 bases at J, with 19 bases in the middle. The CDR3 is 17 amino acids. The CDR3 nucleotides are TGTGCCAGCAGCCCCGCTCCAGGGGAATTTCGCAATCAGCCCCAGCATTTT. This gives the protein CASSPAPGEFRNQPQHF.

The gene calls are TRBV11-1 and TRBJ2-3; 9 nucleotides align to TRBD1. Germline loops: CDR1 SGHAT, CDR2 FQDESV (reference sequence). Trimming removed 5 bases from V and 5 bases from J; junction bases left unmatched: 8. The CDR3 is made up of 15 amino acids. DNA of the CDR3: TGTGCCAGCAGCCCCCGGGACAGGGTGGAAGATACGCAGTATTTT. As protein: CASSPRDRVEDTQYF.

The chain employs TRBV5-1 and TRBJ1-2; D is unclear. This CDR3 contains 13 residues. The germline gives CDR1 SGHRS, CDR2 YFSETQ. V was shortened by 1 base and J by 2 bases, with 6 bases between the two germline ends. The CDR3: CASSLKTNYGYTF. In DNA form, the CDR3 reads TGCGCCAGCAGCTTGAAGACGAACTATGGCTACACCTTC.

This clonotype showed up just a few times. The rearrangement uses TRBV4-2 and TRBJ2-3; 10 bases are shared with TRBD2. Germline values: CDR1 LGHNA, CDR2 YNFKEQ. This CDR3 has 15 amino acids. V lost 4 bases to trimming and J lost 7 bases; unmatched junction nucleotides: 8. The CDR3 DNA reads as TGTGCCAGCAGCCTGGGGAGCGGGGGGGCCCATACGCAGTATTTT. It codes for CASSLGSGGAHTQYF.

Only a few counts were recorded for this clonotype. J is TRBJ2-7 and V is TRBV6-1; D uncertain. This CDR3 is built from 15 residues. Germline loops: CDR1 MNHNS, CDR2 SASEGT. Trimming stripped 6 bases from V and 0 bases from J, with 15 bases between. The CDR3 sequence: CASRPGRSNSYEQYF. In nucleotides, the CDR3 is TGTGCCAGCAGACCTGGACGGTCCAACTCCTACGAGCAGTACTTC.

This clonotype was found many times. The CDR3 protein is CSVVRLSTDTQYF. The CDR3 DNA sequence: TGCAGCGTTGTAAGGCTTAGCACAGATACGCAGTATTTT. The chain joins TRBV29-1 to TRBJ2-3; D uncertain. The V end was cut by 4 bases, the J end by 0 bases, with 8 bases between. This CDR3 comprises 13 residues. Germline V CDR1 and CDR2: SQVTM, ANQGSEA.

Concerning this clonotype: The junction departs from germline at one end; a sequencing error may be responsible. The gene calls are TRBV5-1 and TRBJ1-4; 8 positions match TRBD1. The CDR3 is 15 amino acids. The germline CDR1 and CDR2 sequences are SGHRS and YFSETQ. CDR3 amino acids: CASSSGGAGDERLFF. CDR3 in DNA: TGCGCCAGCAGCTCAGGGGGCGCAGGGGATGAAAGACTGTTTTTT.

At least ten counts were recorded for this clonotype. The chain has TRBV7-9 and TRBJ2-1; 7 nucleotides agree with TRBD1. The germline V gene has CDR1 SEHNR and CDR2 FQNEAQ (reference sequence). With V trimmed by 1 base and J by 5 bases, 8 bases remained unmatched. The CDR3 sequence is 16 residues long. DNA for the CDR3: TGTGCCAGCAGCTTAGGCCGGACAGGTCCCCACAATGAGCAGTTCTTC. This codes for CASSLGRTGPHNEQFF.